This T cell receptor beta chain originates from a study of cytomegalovirus exposure and HLA in healthy donors. The study's findings and limits: Around 160 TCR beta chains were listed as cytomegalovirus-associated. In a later analysis, TCR beta V- and J-gene trimming showed a link to a missense DCLRE1C variant. Usually a TCR sequence was rare, but some public TCRs were found in many donors. In vitro, a few CMV-associated chains proved specific for CMV antigens.

Of note for this clone: Its target is unknown.

The CDR3 is 16 residues long. Germline V CDR1 and CDR2: SGHRS, YFSETQ. The V segment lost 4 bases and the J segment 4 bases; nucleotides outside the gene matches: 8. PCR employed 60 Vbeta and 13 Jbeta primers. The repertoire was sequenced with immunoSEQ multiplex PCR; TCRdb's copy has only in-frame clones and lacks some. The sample contains approximately 120,000 clones, over 65% of which appear only once. This rearrangement joins TRBV5-1 to TRBJ2-1; TRBD2 aligns across 10 bases. The receptor was isolated from a man over 45 in good health and CMV-seronegative. Specimen: PBMCs. The chain's CDR3 is CASSPPLAGAYNEQFF. The CDR3 DNA follows: TGCGCCAGCAGCCCCCCGCTAGCGGGGGCTTACAATGAGCAGTTCTTC.